Listed below are T cell receptor beta chains from one sample, sequenced in a study of cytomegalovirus exposure and HLA in healthy donors. Only in-frame clones appear in the TCRdb table, and some are missing; sequencing was by immunoSEQ multiplex PCR. The data hold about 160,000 clones, with 85% to 90% observed a single time. Sequencing was carried out using PBMCs. These receptors were obtained from a woman aged 25 to 39 in good health and CMV-seronegative. Both conserved end residues are part of each CDR3. A D gene is named only where the DNA matches it firmly. Clone size is not always given. Where it is, it says once, few, many or a class for expanded clones.

clone_size,d_call,j_call,v_call,cdr3_aa,cdr3_nt
NA,NA,TRBJ2-3,TRBV2,CASSSSTDTQYF,TGTGCCAGCAGCTCCAGCACAGATACGCAGTATTTT
few,NA,TRBJ2-7,TRBV5-5,CASSFPPWREQYF,TGTGCCAGCAGCTTCCCTCCGTGGCGCGAGCAGTACTTC
few,TRBD1,TRBJ1-2,TRBV19,CASSTRDRDYGYTF,TGTGCCAGTAGTACCCGGGACAGGGACTATGGCTACACCTTC
NA,NA,TRBJ2-3,TRBV30,CASNRDTDTQYF,TGTGCCTCGAACAGGGACACAGATACGCAGTATTTT
once,NA,TRBJ1-3,TRBV6-5,CASSSLPRLGNTIYF,TGTGCCAGCAGTTCCCTACCACGACTAGGTAACACCATATATTTT
NA,NA,TRBJ1-2,TRBV2,CASSEFRSNYGYTF,TGTGCCAGCAGTGAATTTCGATCTAACTATGGCTACACCTTC
few,NA,TRBJ2-7,TRBV7-9,CASSLGVWYEQYF,TGTGCCAGCAGCTTAGGCGTCTGGTACGAGCAGTACTTC
once,NA,TRBJ2-1,TRBV27,CASRSTGGIQNEQFF,TGTGCCAGCCGCTCCACTGGGGGGATTCAGAATGAGCAGTTCTTC
NA,NA,TRBJ2-2,TRBV9,CASSVDPLAAGELFF,TGTGCCAGCAGCGTAGATCCCCTAGCAGCCGGGGAGCTGTTTTTT
NA,NA,TRBJ2-7,TRBV18,CASSSFGPQGGNYEQYF,TGTGCCAGCTCAAGTTTCGGGCCCCAAGGTGGGAACTACGAGCAGTACTTC
NA,TRBD1,TRBJ2-7,TRBV6-6,CASSPTTGTGMYEQYF,TGTGCCAGCAGTCCAACGACCGGGACAGGGATGTACGAGCAGTACTTC
NA,NA,TRBJ2-6,TRBV4-2,CASSQVVPSGANVLTF,TGTGCCAGCAGCCAAGTTGTCCCCTCTGGGGCCAACGTCCTGACTTTC
NA,NA,TRBJ1-1,TRBV4-3,CASADRNTEAFF,TGCGCCAGCGCGGATAGGAACACTGAAGCTTTCTTT
NA,NA,TRBJ1-3,TRBV28,CASRIASDGNTIYF,TGTGCCAGCAGGATAGCTTCGGATGGAAACACCATATATTTT
NA,TRBD1,TRBJ2-2,TRBV27,CASSSQGAGELFF,TGTGCCAGCAGTTCACAGGGGGCCGGGGAGCTGTTTTTT
NA,NA,TRBJ1-1,TRBV11-2,CASSLVGGLLEAEAFF,TGTGCCAGCAGCTTAGTCGGGGGGCTGTTGGAGGCTGAAGCTTTCTTT
NA,NA,TRBJ2-7,TRBV7-9,CASSRGRNEQYF,TGTGCCAGCAGCCGCGGCAGGAACGAGCAGTACTTC
NA,TRBD1,TRBJ2-1,TRBV9,CASSVRTGGSYNEQFF,TGTGCCAGCAGCGTGCGGACAGGGGGGTCCTACAATGAGCAGTTCTTC